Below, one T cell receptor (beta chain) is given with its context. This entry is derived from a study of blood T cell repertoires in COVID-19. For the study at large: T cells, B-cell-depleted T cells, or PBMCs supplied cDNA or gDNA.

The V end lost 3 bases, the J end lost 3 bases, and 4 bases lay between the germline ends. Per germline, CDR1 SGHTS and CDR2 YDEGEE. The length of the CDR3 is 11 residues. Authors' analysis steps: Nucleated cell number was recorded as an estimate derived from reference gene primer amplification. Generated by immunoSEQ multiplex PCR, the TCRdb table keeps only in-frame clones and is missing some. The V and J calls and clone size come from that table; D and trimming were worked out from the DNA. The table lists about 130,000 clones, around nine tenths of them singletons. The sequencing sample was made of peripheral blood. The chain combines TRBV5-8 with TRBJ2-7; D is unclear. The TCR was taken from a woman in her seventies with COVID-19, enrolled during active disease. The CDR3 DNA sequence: TGTGCCAGCAGCTCTTACTACGAGCAGTACTTC. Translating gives CASSSYYEQYF.